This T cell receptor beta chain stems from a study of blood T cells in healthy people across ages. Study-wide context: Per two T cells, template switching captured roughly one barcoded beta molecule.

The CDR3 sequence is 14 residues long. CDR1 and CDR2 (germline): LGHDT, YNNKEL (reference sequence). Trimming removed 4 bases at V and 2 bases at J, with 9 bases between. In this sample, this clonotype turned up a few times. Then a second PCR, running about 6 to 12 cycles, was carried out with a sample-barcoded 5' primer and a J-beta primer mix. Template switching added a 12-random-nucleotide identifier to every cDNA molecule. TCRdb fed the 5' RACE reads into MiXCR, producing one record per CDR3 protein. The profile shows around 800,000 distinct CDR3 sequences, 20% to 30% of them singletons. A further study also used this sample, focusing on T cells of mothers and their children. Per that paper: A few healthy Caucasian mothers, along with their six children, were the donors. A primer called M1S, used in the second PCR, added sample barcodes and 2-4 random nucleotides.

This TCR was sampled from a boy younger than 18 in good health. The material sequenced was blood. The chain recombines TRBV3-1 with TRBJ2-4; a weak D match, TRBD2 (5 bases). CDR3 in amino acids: CASSPLASKNIQYF. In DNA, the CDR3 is TGTGCCAGCAGCCCCCTAGCCTCCAAAAACATTCAGTACTTC.